This T cell receptor (beta chain) is from a study of T cells in Graves' hyperthyroidism and ophthalmopathy. Germline lookup yields CDR1 GTSNPN and CDR2 SVGIG (reference sequence). Trimming cost V 0 bases and J 1 base, with 9 bases left between them. CDR3 length: 15 residues. This clonotype showed up many times. The antigen remains undetermined. Authors of the study amplified TCR beta CDR3 regions from RNA transcripts. First-round RT-PCR targeting the TCR CDR3 was performed with the HTBI primer set. TCRdb re-derived calls from the multiplex PCR reads in MiXCR, one entry per CDR3 protein. The sample carries about 350,000 distinct CDR3 sequences, 15% to 20% recorded once. Notes on the study in general: Patients with ophthalmopathy were separated from those with stable hyperthyroidism by a 13 V-J model. Ophthalmopathy was model-predicted a median around 6.7 months pre-onset. Appearing also in blood were most of the thyroid clonotypes expanded above 0.001.

Patients were excluded for uncontrolled infection, other autoimmune disease, pregnancy or lactation. V and J are TRBV30 and TRBJ2-2; perhaps TRBD2 as D (6 bases). Sequences were obtained from blood. The sequence derives from a woman in her thirties or forties with Graves' ophthalmopathy. CDR3 in DNA: TGTGCCTGGAGTGTTTTGGGGGGGAACACCGGGGAGCTGTTTTTT. As protein: CAWSVLGGNTGELFF. Full variable domain (outside the CDR3, taken from reference TRBV30 and TRBJ2-2): SQTIHQWPATLVQPVGSPLSLECTVEGTSNPNLYWYRQAAGRGLQLLFYSVGIGQISSEVPQNLSASRPQDRQFILSSKKLLLSDSGFYLCAWSVLGGNTGELFFGEGSRLTVL.